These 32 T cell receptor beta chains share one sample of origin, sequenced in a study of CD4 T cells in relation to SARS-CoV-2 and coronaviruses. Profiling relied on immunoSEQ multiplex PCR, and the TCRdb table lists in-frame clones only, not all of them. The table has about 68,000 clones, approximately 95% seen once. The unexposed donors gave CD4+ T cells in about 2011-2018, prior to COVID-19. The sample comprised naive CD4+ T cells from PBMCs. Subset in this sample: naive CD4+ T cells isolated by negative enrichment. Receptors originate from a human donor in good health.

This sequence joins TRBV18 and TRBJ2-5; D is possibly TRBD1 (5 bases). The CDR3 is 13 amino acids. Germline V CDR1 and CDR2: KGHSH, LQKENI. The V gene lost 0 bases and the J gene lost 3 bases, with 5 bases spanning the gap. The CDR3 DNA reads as TGTGCCAGCTCACCACCGACAGAAGAGACCCAGTACTTC. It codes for CASSPPTEETQYF.

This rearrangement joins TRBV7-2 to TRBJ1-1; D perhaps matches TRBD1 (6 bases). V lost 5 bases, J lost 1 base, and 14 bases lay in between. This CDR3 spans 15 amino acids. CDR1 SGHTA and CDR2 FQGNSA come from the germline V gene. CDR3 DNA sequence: TGTGCCAGCAGCCAATCAAGGACAGCGAACACTGAAGCTTTCTTT. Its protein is CASSQSRTANTEAFF.

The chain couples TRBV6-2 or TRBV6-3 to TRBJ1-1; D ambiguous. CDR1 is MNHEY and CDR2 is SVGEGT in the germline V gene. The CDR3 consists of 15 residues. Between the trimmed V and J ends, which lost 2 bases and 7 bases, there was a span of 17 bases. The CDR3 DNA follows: TGTGCCAGCAGTTACGGCCCAGAGCTGACTTTTGAAGCTTTCTTT. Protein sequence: CASSYGPELTFEAFF.

CDR3 in amino acids: CATSRPPEADEQYF. In DNA form, the CDR3 reads TGTGCCACCAGCAGACCCCCGGAGGCGGACGAGCAGTACTTC. The rearrangement joins TRBV15 to TRBJ2-7; TRBD2 might be the D (5 bases). The germline V and J ends were trimmed by 2 bases and 5 bases, with 13 bases remaining between them. CDR1 is LNHNV, CDR2 YYDKDF, per germline (reference sequence). The CDR3 has 14 residues. Using reference TRBV15 and TRBJ2-7 for the parts outside the CDR3, the full variable domain is DAMVIQNPRYQVTQFGKPVTLSCSQTLNHNVMYWYQQKSSQAPKLLFHYYDKDFNNEADTPDNFQSRRPNTSFCFLDIRSPGLGDTAMYLCATSRPPEADEQYFGPGTRLTVT.

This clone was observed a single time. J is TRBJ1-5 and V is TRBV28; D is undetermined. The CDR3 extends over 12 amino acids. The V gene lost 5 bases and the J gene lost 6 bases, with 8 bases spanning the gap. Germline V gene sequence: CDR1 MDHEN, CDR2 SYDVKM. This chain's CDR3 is CASSAVSQPQHF. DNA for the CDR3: TGTGCCAGCAGTGCGGTGAGTCAGCCCCAGCATTTT.

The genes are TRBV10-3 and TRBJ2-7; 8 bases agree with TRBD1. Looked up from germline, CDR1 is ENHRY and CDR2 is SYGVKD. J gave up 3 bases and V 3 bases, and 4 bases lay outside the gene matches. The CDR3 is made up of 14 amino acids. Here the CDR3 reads CAISDRTGGYEQYF. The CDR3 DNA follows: TGTGCCATCAGTGACCGAACAGGGGGCTACGAGCAGTACTTC.

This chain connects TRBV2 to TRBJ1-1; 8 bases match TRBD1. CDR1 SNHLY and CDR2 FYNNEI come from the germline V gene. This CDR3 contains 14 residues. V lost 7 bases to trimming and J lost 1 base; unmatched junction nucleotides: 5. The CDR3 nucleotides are TGTGCCAGCAACCAACAGGGGGAGAACACTGAAGCTTTCTTT. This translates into CASNQQGENTEAFF.

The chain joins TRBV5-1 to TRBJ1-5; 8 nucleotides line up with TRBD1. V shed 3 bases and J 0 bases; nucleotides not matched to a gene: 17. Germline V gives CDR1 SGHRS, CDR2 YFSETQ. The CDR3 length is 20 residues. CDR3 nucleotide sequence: TGCGCCAGCAGCTGGCCCTTTACAGGGGGGTCACTATATAGCAATCAGCCCCAGCATTTT. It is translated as CASSWPFTGGSLYSNQPQHF.

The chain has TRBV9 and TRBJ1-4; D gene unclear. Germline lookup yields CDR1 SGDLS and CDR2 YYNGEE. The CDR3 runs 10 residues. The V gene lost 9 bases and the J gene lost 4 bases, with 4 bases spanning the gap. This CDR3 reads CATLNEKLFF. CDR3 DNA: TGTGCCACCCTTAATGAAAAACTGTTTTTT.

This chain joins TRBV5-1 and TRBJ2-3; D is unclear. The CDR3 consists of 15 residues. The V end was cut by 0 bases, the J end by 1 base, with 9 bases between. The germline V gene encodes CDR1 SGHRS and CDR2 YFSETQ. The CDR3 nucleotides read TGCGCCAGCAGCTTGGGAGGTGTCGGCACAGATACGCAGTATTTT. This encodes CASSLGGVGTDTQYF.

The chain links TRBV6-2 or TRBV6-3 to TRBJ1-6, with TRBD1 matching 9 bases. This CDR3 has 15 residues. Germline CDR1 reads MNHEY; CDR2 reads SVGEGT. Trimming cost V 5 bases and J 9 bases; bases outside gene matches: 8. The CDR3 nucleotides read TGTGCCAGCAGTGGAGTCGACAGGGGGACTTCACCCCTCCACTTT. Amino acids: CASSGVDRGTSPLHF.

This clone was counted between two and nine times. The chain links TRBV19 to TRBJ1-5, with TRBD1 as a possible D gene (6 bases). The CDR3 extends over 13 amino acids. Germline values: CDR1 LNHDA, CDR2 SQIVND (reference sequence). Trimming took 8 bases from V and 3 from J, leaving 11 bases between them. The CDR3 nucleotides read TGTGCCAGTCTTCAGGGGCCCAATCAGCCCCAGCATTTT. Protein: CASLQGPNQPQHF. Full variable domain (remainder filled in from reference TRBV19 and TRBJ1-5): DGGITQSPKYLFRKEGQNVTLSCEQNLNHDAMYWYRQDPGQGLRLIYYSQIVNDFQKGDIAEGYSVSREKKESFPLTVTSAQKNPTAFYLCASLQGPNQPQHFGDGTRLSIL.

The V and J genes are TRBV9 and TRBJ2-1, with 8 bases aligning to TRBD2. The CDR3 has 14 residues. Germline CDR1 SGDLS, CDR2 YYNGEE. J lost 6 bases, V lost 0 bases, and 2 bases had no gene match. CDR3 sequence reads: CASSVVLAGNEQFF. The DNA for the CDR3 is TGTGCCAGCAGCGTAGTTCTAGCGGGCAATGAGCAGTTCTTC.

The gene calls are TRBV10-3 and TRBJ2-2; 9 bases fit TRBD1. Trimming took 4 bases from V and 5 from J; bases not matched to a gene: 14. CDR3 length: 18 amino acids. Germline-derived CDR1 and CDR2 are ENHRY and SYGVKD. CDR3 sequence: CAISGGTGPKRGTGELFF. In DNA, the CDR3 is TGTGCCATCAGTGGCGGGACAGGGCCTAAGCGGGGAACCGGGGAGCTGTTTTTT.

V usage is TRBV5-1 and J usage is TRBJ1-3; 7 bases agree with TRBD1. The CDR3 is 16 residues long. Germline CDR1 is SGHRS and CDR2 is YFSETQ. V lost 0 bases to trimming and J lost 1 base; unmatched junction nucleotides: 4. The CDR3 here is CASSLDRGESGNTIYF. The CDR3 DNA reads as TGCGCCAGCAGCTTGGACAGGGGAGAGTCTGGAAACACCATATATTTT.

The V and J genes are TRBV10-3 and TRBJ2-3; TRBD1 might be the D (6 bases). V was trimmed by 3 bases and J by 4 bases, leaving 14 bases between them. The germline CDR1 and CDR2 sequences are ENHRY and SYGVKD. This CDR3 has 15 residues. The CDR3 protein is CAISDPTGMSDTQYF. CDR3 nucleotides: TGTGCCATCAGTGACCCTACAGGGATGTCAGATACGCAGTATTTT.

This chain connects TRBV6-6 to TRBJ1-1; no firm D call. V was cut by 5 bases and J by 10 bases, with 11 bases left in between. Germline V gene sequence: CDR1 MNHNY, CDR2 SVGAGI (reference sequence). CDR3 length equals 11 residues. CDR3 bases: TGTGCCAGCAGTGCCTCCTTCGGAGCTTTCTTT. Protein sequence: CASSASFGAFF.

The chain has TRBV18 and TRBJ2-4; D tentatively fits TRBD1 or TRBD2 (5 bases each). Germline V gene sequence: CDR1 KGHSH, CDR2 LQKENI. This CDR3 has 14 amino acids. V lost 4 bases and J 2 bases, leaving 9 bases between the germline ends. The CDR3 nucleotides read TGTGCCAGCTCACACGGGGCGTCCAAAAACATTCAGTACTTC. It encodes CASSHGASKNIQYF. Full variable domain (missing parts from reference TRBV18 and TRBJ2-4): NAGVMQNPRHLVRRRGQEARLRCSPMKGHSHVYWYRQLPEEGLKFMVYLQKENIIDESGMPKERFSAEFPKEGPSILRIQQVVRGDSAAYFCASSHGASKNIQYFGAGTRLSVL.

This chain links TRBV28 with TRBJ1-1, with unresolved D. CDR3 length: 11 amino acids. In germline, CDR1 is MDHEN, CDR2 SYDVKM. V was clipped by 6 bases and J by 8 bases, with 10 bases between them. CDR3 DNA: TGTGCCAGCAGACTATCACTAGAAGCTTTCTTT. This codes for CASRLSLEAFF.

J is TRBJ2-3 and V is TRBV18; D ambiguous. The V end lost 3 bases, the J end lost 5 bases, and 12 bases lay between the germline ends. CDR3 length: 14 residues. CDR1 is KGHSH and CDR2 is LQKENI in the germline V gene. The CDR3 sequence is CASSPDVVGDTQYF. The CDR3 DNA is TGTGCCAGCTCACCGGACGTTGTTGGAGATACGCAGTATTTT.

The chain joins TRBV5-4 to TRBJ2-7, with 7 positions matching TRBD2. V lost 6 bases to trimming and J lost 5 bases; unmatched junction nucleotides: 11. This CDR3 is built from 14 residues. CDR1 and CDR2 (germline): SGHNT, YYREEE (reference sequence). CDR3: CASNSKGGDNEQYF. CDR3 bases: TGTGCCAGCAACTCCAAGGGAGGGGATAACGAGCAGTACTTC.

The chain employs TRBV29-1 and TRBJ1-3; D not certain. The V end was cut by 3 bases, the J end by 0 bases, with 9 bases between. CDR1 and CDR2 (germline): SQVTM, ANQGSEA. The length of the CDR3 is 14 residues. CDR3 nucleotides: TGCAGCGTTGAGGGCACAAACTCTGGAAACACCATATATTTT. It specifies CSVEGTNSGNTIYF.

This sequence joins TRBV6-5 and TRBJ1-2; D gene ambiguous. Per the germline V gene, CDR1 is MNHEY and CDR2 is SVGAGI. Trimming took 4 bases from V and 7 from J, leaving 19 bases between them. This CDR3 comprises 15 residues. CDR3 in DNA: TGTGCCAGCAGTTCCGACATTCAGGTTCGTCGTGGCTACACCTTC. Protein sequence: CASSSDIQVRRGYTF.

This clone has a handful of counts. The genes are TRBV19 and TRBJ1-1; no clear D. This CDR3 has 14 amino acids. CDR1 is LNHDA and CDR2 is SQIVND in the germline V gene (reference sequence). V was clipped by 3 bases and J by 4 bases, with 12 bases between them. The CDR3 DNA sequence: TGTGCCAGTAGTATCAACAAGTGGGGCACTGAAGCTTTCTTT. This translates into CASSINKWGTEAFF.

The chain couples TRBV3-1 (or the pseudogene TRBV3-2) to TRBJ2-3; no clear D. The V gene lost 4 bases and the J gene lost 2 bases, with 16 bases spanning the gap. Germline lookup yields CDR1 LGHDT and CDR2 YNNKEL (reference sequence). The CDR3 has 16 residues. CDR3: CASSPLRAGPTDTQYF. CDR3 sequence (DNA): TGTGCCAGCAGCCCCCTCCGCGCAGGCCCCACAGATACGCAGTATTTT.

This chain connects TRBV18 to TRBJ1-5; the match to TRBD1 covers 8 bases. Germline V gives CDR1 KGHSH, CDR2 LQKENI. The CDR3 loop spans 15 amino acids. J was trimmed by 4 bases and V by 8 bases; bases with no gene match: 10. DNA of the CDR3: TGTGCCAGCACCCAGTTACAGGGGGTGAATCAGCCCCAGCATTTT. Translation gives CASTQLQGVNQPQHF. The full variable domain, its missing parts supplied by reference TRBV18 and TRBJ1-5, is NAGVMQNPRHLVRRRGQEARLRCSPMKGHSHVYWYRQLPEEGLKFMVYLQKENIIDESGMPKERFSAEFPKEGPSILRIQQVVRGDSAAYFCASTQLQGVNQPQHFGDGTRLSIL.

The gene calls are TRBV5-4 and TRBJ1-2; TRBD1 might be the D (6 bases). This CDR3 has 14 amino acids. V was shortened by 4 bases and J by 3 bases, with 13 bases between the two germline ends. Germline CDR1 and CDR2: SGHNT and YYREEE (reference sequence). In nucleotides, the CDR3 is TGTGCCAGCAGCCCTGGGGGGCGGGACTATGGCTACACCTTC. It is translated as CASSPGGRDYGYTF.

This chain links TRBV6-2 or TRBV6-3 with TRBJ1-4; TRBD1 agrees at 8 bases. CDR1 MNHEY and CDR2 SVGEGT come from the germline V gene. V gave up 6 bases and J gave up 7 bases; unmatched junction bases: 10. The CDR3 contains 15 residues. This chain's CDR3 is CASSPTTGGVEKLFF. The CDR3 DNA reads TGTGCCAGCAGCCCGACAACAGGGGGAGTTGAAAAACTGTTTTTT.

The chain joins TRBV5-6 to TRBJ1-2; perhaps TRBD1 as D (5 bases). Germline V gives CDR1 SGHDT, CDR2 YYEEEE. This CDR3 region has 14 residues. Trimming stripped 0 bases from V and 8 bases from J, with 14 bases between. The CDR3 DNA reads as TGTGCCAGCAGCTTGGGACAGCCGACAAGGGGCTACACCTTC. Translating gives CASSLGQPTRGYTF.

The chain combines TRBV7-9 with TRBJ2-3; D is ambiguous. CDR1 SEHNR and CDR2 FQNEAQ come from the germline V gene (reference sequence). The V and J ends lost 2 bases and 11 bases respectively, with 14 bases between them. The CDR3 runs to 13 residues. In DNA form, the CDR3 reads TGTGCCAGCAGCTTAATCGAGGTCCTAGAGCAGTATTTT. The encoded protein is CASSLIEVLEQYF.

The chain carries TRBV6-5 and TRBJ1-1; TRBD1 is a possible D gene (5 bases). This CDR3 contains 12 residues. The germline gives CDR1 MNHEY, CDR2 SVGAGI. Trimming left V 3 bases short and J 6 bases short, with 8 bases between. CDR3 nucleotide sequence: TGTGCCAGCAGTTATTCGGGGGCTGAAGCTTTCTTT. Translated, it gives CASSYSGAEAFF.

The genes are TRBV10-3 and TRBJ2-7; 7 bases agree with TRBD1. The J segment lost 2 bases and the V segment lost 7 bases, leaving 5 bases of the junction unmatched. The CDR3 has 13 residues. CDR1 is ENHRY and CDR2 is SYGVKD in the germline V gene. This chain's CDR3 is CAITRDRAYEQYF. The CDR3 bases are TGTGCCATCACACGCGACAGGGCCTACGAGCAGTACTTC.